Detailed here is one T cell receptor (beta chain). Its specificity is not known. This entry belongs to a study of blood T cells in healthy people across ages. The germline CDR1 and CDR2 sequences are SQVTM and ANQGSEA. V was clipped by 7 bases and J by 0 bases, with 18 bases between them. This CDR3 has 16 amino acids. For the second PCR, which ran for about 7 to 11 cycles, a sample-barcoded 5' primer and a J-beta primer mix were used. TCRdb re-analysed the 5' RACE reads in MiXCR, keeping a single row per CDR3 protein. The sample lists 1.5 million to 2 million distinct CDR3 sequences; around half were seen once. Study-level findings and limits: The diversity estimates, figures obtained from one million T cells, were considered underestimates.

The TCR comes from a woman aged 40 to 55 in good health. The chain is built from TRBV29-1 and TRBJ1-4, with a weak D call TRBD1 (5 bases). The sample taken for sequencing was blood. Here the CDR3 DNA reads TGCAGCGCCCAATGGAATACGGGGGCAACTAATGAAAAACTGTTTTTT. Translated, it gives CSAQWNTGATNEKLFF.